This T cell receptor (beta chain) was profiled in a study of cytomegalovirus exposure and HLA in healthy donors. These donors counted as nominally healthy when sampled, but unrecorded immune exposures were likely. The PCR had 60 Vbeta and 13 Jbeta primers. TCRdb's table, derived via immunoSEQ multiplex PCR, lists solely in-frame clones and lacks some. The sample includes about 93,000 clones, roughly four fifths of them seen just once. The CDR3 contains 16 residues. The junction had 6 bases not matched to a gene; V was cut back by 2 bases and J by 1 base. The germline CDR1 and CDR2 sequences are SGHVS and FNYEAQ.

This TCR derives from a man aged 25-40 years in good health and CMV-seronegative. This chain links TRBV7-6 with TRBJ1-1; 8 nucleotides align to TRBD1. Sequenced: PBMCs. CDR3 sequence reads: CASSLSRQGRNTEAFF. The DNA for the CDR3 is TGTGCCAGCAGCTTATCTCGACAGGGGAGGAACACTGAAGCTTTCTTT.